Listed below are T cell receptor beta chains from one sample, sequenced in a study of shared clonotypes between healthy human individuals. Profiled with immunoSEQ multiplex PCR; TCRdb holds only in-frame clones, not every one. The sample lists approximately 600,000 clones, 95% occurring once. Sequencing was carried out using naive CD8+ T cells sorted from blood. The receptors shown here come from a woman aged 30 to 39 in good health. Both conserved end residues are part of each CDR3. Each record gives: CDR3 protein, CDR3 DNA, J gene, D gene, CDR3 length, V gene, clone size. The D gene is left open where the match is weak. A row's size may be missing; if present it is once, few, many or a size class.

CSVTATGLEQYF	TGCAGCGTCACCGCGACAGGCCTGGAGCAGTACTTC	TRBJ2-7	.	12	TRBV29-1	.
CASSRGQGETYEQYF	TGTGCCAGCTCCCGAGGACAGGGGGAGACCTACGAGCAGTACTTC	TRBJ2-7	TRBD1	15	TRBV18	once
CSSEGGGCCNEQFF	TGCAGCTCAGAAGGTGGAGGCTGCTGCAATGAGCAGTTCTTC	TRBJ2-1	.	14	TRBV29-1	once
CASSPTPGATTETENTGELFF	TGCGCCAGCAGCCCCACCCCGGGTGCGACTACTGAAACAGAGAACACCGGGGAGCTGTTTTTT	TRBJ2-2	.	21	TRBV4-1	.
CASSLTGRNTGELFF	TGTGCCAGCAGTTTAACAGGTCGGAACACCGGGGAGCTGTTTTTT	TRBJ2-2	.	15	TRBV28	once
CASSLAGEYTDTQYF	TGTGCCAGCAGCTTAGCGGGTGAATACACAGATACGCAGTATTTT	TRBJ2-3	.	15	TRBV11-2	.
CASSSRTGGASNEQFF	TGTGCCAGCAGTTCTCGGACAGGGGGCGCTTCAAATGAGCAGTTCTTC	TRBJ2-1	TRBD1	16	TRBV2	.
CASSSRLAAYNEQFF	TGTGCCAGCAGCTCCCGACTAGCGGCCTACAATGAGCAGTTCTTC	TRBJ2-1	TRBD2	15	TRBV7-9	.
CASSQVGDTWGGANVLTF	TGTGCCAGCAGCCAAGTCGGGGACACATGGGGTGGGGCCAACGTCCTGACTTTC	TRBJ2-6	.	18	TRBV14	.
CASSAYYEQYF	TGTGCCAGCAGTGCTTATTACGAGCAGTACTTC	TRBJ2-7	.	11	TRBV6-1	.
CASSYSTVDYEQYF	TGTGCCAGCAGTTACTCGACTGTGGACTACGAGCAGTACTTC	TRBJ2-7	.	14	TRBV6-5	.
CASSQEADSNQPQHF	TGTGCCAGCAGCCAGGAAGCAGATAGCAATCAGCCCCAGCATTTT	TRBJ1-5	.	15	TRBV27	.
CASGASGSYEQYF	TGCGCCAGCGGAGCTAGCGGGAGCTACGAGCAGTACTTC	TRBJ2-7	TRBD2	13	TRBV5-1	.
CASGVETQYF	TGTGCCAGCGGGGTGGAGACCCAGTACTTC	TRBJ2-5	.	10	TRBV27	.
CASSPREGGHEQYF	TGTGCCAGCAGCCCTAGAGAGGGGGGCCACGAGCAGTACTTC	TRBJ2-7	.	14	TRBV7-9	.
CASSSLDEKLFF	TGTGCCAGCAGCTCCCTTGATGAAAAACTGTTTTTT	TRBJ1-4	.	12	TRBV5-6	.
CASSPGQGYNEQFF	TGTGCCAGCAGCCCAGGACAGGGATACAATGAGCAGTTCTTC	TRBJ2-1	TRBD1	14	TRBV5-6	.
CASSLDGLAGVNEQFF	TGTGCCAGCAGCTTAGACGGGCTAGCGGGAGTCAATGAGCAGTTCTTC	TRBJ2-1	TRBD2	16	TRBV7-9	.
CASSDIVTNTEAFF	TGTGCCAGCAGCGACATAGTGACGAACACTGAAGCTTTCTTT	TRBJ1-1	.	14	TRBV9	.
CASSSQGNTEAFF	TGTGCCAGCAGCTCACAGGGCAACACTGAAGCTTTCTTT	TRBJ1-1	.	13	TRBV5-6	few
CASSWEGGFDTGELFF	TGTGCCAGCAGTTGGGAAGGGGGATTCGACACCGGGGAGCTGTTTTTT	TRBJ2-2	.	16	TRBV28	.
CASSNRQGGSPLHF	TGTGCCAGCAGCAACAGACAGGGGGGTTCACCCCTCCACTTT	TRBJ1-6	TRBD1	14	TRBV11-1	.
CASYAPVDGYTF	TGTGCCAGCTATGCCCCCGTAGATGGCTACACCTTC	TRBJ1-2	.	12	TRBV19	.
CASREATSPYEQYF	TGTGCCAGCAGAGAGGCGACTAGCCCCTACGAGCAGTACTTC	TRBJ2-7	TRBD2	14	TRBV28	.
CASRGDIGELFF	TGTGCCAGCCGCGGGGATATCGGGGAGCTGTTTTTT	TRBJ2-2	.	12	TRBV9	.
CSVVGTVNTEAFF	TGCAGCGTGGTAGGGACAGTGAACACTGAAGCTTTCTTT	TRBJ1-1	TRBD1	13	TRBV29-1	.
CASSLRGDRDSNTGELFF	TGTGCCAGCAGTTTAAGAGGCGACCGGGACAGTAACACCGGGGAGCTGTTTTTT	TRBJ2-2	TRBD1	18	TRBV27	.
CASSIGGLSYNEQFF	TGTGCCAGTAGTATAGGGGGACTCTCCTACAATGAGCAGTTCTTC	TRBJ2-1	.	15	TRBV19	.